The TCR beta chain described here comes from a study of neurological immune-mediated disorders. Findings and limits, study-wide: The multiple sclerosis repertoire cluster lacked an association with any feature, whether clinical or MRI.

The ends were cut back, 0 bases at V and 1 base at J, with 10 bases in the middle. CDR3 length equals 15 residues. Germline values: CDR1 SGHDT, CDR2 YYEEEE. From 2 million PBMCs stored at -80 C, the unsorted libraries were generated. This clonotype was seen many times. What it binds is unknown. TCRdb reprocessed the 5' RACE reads via MiXCR and lists one record per CDR3 protein. This table has approximately 66,000 distinct CDR3 sequences, around 3% appearing once. The rearrangement links TRBV5-6 to TRBJ1-1, with D perhaps TRBD1 (5 bases). Input material: PBMCs. The source is a man in his forties with multiple sclerosis. The CDR3 sequence: CASSLVPGTNTEAFF. CDR3 nucleotides: TGTGCCAGCAGCTTGGTGCCAGGGACGAACACTGAAGCTTTCTTT. Based on the CDR3 plus reference TRBV5-6 and TRBJ1-1, the full variable domain is DAGVTQSPTHLIKTRGQQVTLRCSPKSGHDTVSWYQQALGQGPQFIFQYYEEEERQRGNFPDRFSGHQFPNYSSELNVNALLLGDSALYLCASSLVPGTNTEAFFGQGTRLTVV.